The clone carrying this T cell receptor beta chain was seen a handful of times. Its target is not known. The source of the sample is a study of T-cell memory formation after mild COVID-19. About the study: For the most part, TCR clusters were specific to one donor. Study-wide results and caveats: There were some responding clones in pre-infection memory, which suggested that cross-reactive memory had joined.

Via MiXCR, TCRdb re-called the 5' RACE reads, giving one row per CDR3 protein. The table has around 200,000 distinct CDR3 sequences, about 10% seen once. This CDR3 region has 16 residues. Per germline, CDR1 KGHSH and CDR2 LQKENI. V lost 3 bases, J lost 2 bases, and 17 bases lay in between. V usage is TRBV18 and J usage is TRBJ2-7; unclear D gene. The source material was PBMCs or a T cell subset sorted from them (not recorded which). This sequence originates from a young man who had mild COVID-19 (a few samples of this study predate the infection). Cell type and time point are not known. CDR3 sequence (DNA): TGTGCCAGCTCACCCAGGTCATACATGGGGACCTACGAGCAGTACTTC. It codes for CASSPRSYMGTYEQYF.